This T cell receptor beta chain stems from a study of cytomegalovirus exposure and HLA in healthy donors. Findings and caveats of the study: Immune exposure was documented only through CMV serostatus.

V was cut by 8 bases and J by 4 bases, with 15 bases left in between. Germline CDR1 is SNHLY and CDR2 is FYNNEI. The length of the CDR3 is 13 residues. Note on this clone: Its antigen remains unidentified.

The PCR contained 60 Vbeta and 13 Jbeta primers. Using immunoSEQ multiplex PCR, the repertoire was profiled, and TCRdb retains in-frame clones only, with some absent. The sample records roughly 150,000 clones, roughly 70% being singletons. V usage is TRBV2 and J usage is TRBJ2-7; perhaps TRBD1 as D (6 bases). Material: PBMCs. The sequence came from a male donor in good health and CMV-seronegative. The CDR3 DNA reads as TGTGCCAGCCGTACTTTACAGGGATACGAGCAGTACTTC. Amino acid sequence: CASRTLQGYEQYF. Using reference TRBV2 and TRBJ2-7 for the parts outside the CDR3, the full variable domain is EPEVTQTPSHQVTQMGQEVILRCVPISNHLYFYWYRQILGQKVEFLVSFYNNEISEKSEIFDDQFSVERPDGSNFTLKIRSTKLEDSAMYFCASRTLQGYEQYFGPGTRLTVT.